Listed below are T cell receptor beta chains from one sample, sequenced in a study of T-cell memory formation after mild COVID-19. TCRdb reprocessed the 5' RACE reads via MiXCR and lists one record per CDR3 protein. The sample shows over 250,000 distinct CDR3 sequences, 15% to 20% of them seen only once. The sequenced sample consisted of PBMCs or a T cell subset sorted from them (not recorded which). The receptor source for this set is a man between 18 and 35 years old who had mild COVID-19 (a few samples of this study predate the infection). Cell type and time point are not known. Both conserved end residues are part of each CDR3. A D gene is named only where the DNA matches it firmly. For some rows the clone size is stated as once, few or many, or as a class when expanded; others skip it.

j_gene: TRBJ1-1; v_gene: TRBV4-1; abundance: .; d_gene: .; CDR3aa: CASSQDPWGAFF; CDR3nt: TGCGCCAGCAGCCAAGATCCCTGGGGAGCTTTCTTT
j_gene: TRBJ2-1; v_gene: TRBV28; abundance: .; d_gene: .; CDR3aa: CASQDGGEGNEQFF; CDR3nt: TGTGCCAGCCAGGACGGGGGTGAAGGCAATGAGCAGTTCTTC
j_gene: TRBJ1-5; v_gene: TRBV20-1; abundance: .; d_gene: .; CDR3aa: CSAAPLTVQPQHF; CDR3nt: TGCAGTGCGGCTCCCCTCACGGTGCAGCCCCAGCATTTT
j_gene: TRBJ2-1; v_gene: TRBV12-3/TRBV12-4; abundance: few; d_gene: TRBD1; CDR3aa: CASSYRTGGRLNEQFF; CDR3nt: TGTGCCAGCAGTTATCGGACAGGGGGGCGACTTAATGAGCAGTTCTTC
j_gene: TRBJ2-1; v_gene: TRBV15; abundance: many; d_gene: .; CDR3aa: CATSRESWARQRYNEQFF; CDR3nt: TGTGCCACCAGCAGAGAGTCGTGGGCTAGACAACGATACAATGAGCAGTTCTTC
j_gene: TRBJ2-3; v_gene: TRBV4-3; abundance: few; d_gene: .; CDR3aa: CASSQGAPGGTDTQYF; CDR3nt: TGCGCCAGCAGCCAAGGGGCTCCGGGGGGCACAGATACGCAGTATTTT
j_gene: TRBJ1-2; v_gene: TRBV3-1; abundance: .; d_gene: TRBD1; CDR3aa: CASSPRDSYGYTF; CDR3nt: TGTGCCAGCAGCCCCCGGGACAGCTATGGCTACACCTTC
j_gene: TRBJ2-1; v_gene: TRBV5-5; abundance: .; d_gene: .; CDR3aa: CASSLRQSSYNEQFF; CDR3nt: TGTGCCAGCAGCTTGCGGCAGAGCTCCTACAATGAGCAGTTCTTC
j_gene: TRBJ2-1; v_gene: TRBV7-6; abundance: few; d_gene: .; CDR3aa: CASSSHRGAYNEQFF; CDR3nt: TGTGCCAGCAGCTCCCATAGGGGGGCCTACAATGAGCAGTTCTTC
j_gene: TRBJ2-5; v_gene: TRBV4-1; abundance: .; d_gene: .; CDR3aa: CASSQEGALARETQYF; CDR3nt: TGCGCCAGCAGCCAAGAGGGAGCGCTGGCCAGGGAGACCCAGTACTTC
j_gene: TRBJ2-5; v_gene: TRBV19; abundance: .; d_gene: TRBD1; CDR3aa: CASTKTGQETQYF; CDR3nt: TGTGCCAGTACGAAGACAGGGCAAGAGACCCAGTACTTC
j_gene: TRBJ1-2; v_gene: TRBV29-1; abundance: .; d_gene: .; CDR3aa: CSGTSLERGYTF; CDR3nt: TGCAGCGGCACCTCCCTGGAGCGGGGCTACACCTTC
j_gene: TRBJ2-1; v_gene: TRBV7-9; abundance: many; d_gene: .; CDR3aa: CASSLESGRGDNEQFF; CDR3nt: TGTGCCAGCAGCTTAGAGTCGGGCAGGGGGGACAATGAGCAGTTCTTC
j_gene: TRBJ2-1; v_gene: TRBV4-1; abundance: .; d_gene: TRBD2; CDR3aa: CASSQDSLAVYNEQFF; CDR3nt: TGCGCCAGCAGCCAAGATAGCCTAGCGGTTTACAATGAGCAGTTCTTC
j_gene: TRBJ1-6; v_gene: TRBV6-5; abundance: .; d_gene: .; CDR3aa: CASSNTYKDSPLHF; CDR3nt: TGTGCCAGCAGCAACACTTATAAGGATTCACCCCTCCACTTT
j_gene: TRBJ2-7; v_gene: TRBV4-3; abundance: .; d_gene: TRBD1; CDR3aa: CASSSSRGSYEQYF; CDR3nt: TGCGCCAGCAGCTCGAGCAGGGGGTCTTACGAGCAGTACTTC
j_gene: TRBJ2-2; v_gene: TRBV6-2/TRBV6-3; abundance: .; d_gene: TRBD2; CDR3aa: CASRGVHSNTGELFF; CDR3nt: TGTGCCAGCCGGGGGGTCCACTCGAACACCGGGGAGCTGTTTTTT
j_gene: TRBJ2-5; v_gene: TRBV6-5; abundance: .; d_gene: TRBD2; CDR3aa: CASSYGRGGLQETQYF; CDR3nt: TGTGCCAGCAGTTACGGGCGGGGGGGCCTCCAAGAGACCCAGTACTTC
j_gene: TRBJ1-2; v_gene: TRBV19; abundance: .; d_gene: .; CDR3aa: CASSIDRRGIGYTF; CDR3nt: TGTGCCAGTAGTATAGATCGCCGAGGGATTGGCTACACCTTC
j_gene: TRBJ2-2; v_gene: TRBV4-1; abundance: few; d_gene: .; CDR3aa: CASSTFGYGTGELFF; CDR3nt: TGCGCCAGCAGCACCTTCGGGTACGGCACCGGGGAGCTGTTTTTT
j_gene: TRBJ2-1; v_gene: TRBV9; abundance: .; d_gene: TRBD2; CDR3aa: CASSATSGGANEQFF; CDR3nt: TGTGCCAGCAGCGCAACTAGCGGGGGGGCGAATGAGCAGTTCTTC
j_gene: TRBJ2-3; v_gene: TRBV6-6; abundance: many; d_gene: .; CDR3aa: CATGTNPADTQYF; CDR3nt: TGTGCCACCGGGACCAACCCAGCAGATACGCAGTATTTT
j_gene: TRBJ1-1; v_gene: TRBV18; abundance: .; d_gene: .; CDR3aa: CASSPRDAEAFF; CDR3nt: TGTGCCAGCTCACCACGGGACGCTGAAGCTTTCTTT
j_gene: TRBJ2-2; v_gene: TRBV5-1; abundance: .; d_gene: TRBD1; CDR3aa: CASSLQGATGELFF; CDR3nt: TGCGCCAGCAGCTTACAGGGGGCGACCGGGGAGCTGTTTTTT
j_gene: TRBJ2-1; v_gene: TRBV9; abundance: few; d_gene: TRBD2; CDR3aa: CASSVEAGVYNEQFF; CDR3nt: TGTGCCAGCAGCGTAGAAGCGGGGGTTTACAATGAGCAGTTCTTC
j_gene: TRBJ1-1; v_gene: TRBV6-2/TRBV6-3; abundance: few; d_gene: .; CDR3aa: CASSYPTARRTEAFF; CDR3nt: TGTGCCAGCAGTTACCCGACCGCTCGGAGGACTGAAGCTTTCTTT
j_gene: TRBJ2-1; v_gene: TRBV18; abundance: many; d_gene: .; CDR3aa: CASSPAGTPFGEQFF; CDR3nt: TGTGCCAGCTCACCGGCAGGGACTCCCTTCGGTGAGCAGTTCTTC
j_gene: TRBJ2-2; v_gene: TRBV7-2; abundance: few; d_gene: .; CDR3aa: CASSLVLITGELFF; CDR3nt: TGTGCCAGCAGCTTAGTGCTAATCACCGGGGAGCTGTTTTTT
j_gene: TRBJ2-1; v_gene: TRBV5-1; abundance: many; d_gene: TRBD2; CDR3aa: CASGILAGDYNEQFF; CDR3nt: TGCGCCAGCGGCATACTAGCGGGGGATTACAATGAGCAGTTCTTC
j_gene: TRBJ2-2; v_gene: TRBV28; abundance: .; d_gene: .; CDR3aa: CASSFDSGGELFF; CDR3nt: TGTGCCAGCAGTTTCGATAGCGGCGGGGAGCTGTTTTTT
j_gene: TRBJ1-5; v_gene: TRBV12-3/TRBV12-4; abundance: many; d_gene: .; CDR3aa: CASSLRPRDQPQHF; CDR3nt: TGTGCCAGCAGCCTAAGACCACGCGATCAGCCCCAGCATTTT
j_gene: TRBJ2-2; v_gene: TRBV11-2; abundance: .; d_gene: .; CDR3aa: CASSTHRGDEMAGELFF; CDR3nt: TGTGCCAGCAGCACGCATCGGGGAGATGAGATGGCCGGGGAGCTGTTTTTT
j_gene: TRBJ2-2; v_gene: TRBV29-1; abundance: .; d_gene: .; CDR3aa: CSVEIPYRANTGELFF; CDR3nt: TGCAGCGTTGAAATCCCGTACAGGGCCAACACCGGGGAGCTGTTTTTT
j_gene: TRBJ2-1; v_gene: TRBV12-3/TRBV12-4; abundance: .; d_gene: TRBD2; CDR3aa: CASRPRRLAGGRHDEQFF; CDR3nt: TGTGCCAGCCGCCCCAGGAGACTAGCGGGGGGACGACACGATGAGCAGTTCTTC
j_gene: TRBJ1-2; v_gene: TRBV20-1; abundance: few; d_gene: .; CDR3aa: CSASRWGTGDYGYTF; CDR3nt: TGCAGTGCTTCTAGATGGGGGACCGGTGACTATGGCTACACCTTC
j_gene: TRBJ2-7; v_gene: TRBV5-5; abundance: .; d_gene: .; CDR3aa: CASSPELSYEQYF; CDR3nt: TGTGCCAGCAGCCCGGAACTCTCCTACGAGCAGTACTTC
j_gene: TRBJ1-1; v_gene: TRBV7-6; abundance: few; d_gene: .; CDR3aa: CASSLEAVATEAFF; CDR3nt: TGTGCCAGCAGCTTAGAGGCGGTTGCTACTGAAGCTTTCTTT
j_gene: TRBJ2-7; v_gene: TRBV7-9; abundance: .; d_gene: .; CDR3aa: CASSKGQETLEQYF; CDR3nt: TGTGCCAGCAGCAAGGGACAAGAAACCCTCGAGCAGTACTTC
j_gene: TRBJ1-1; v_gene: TRBV5-1; abundance: .; d_gene: TRBD1; CDR3aa: CASSNGQGNSEAFF; CDR3nt: TGCGCCAGCAGCAACGGACAGGGGAATTCTGAAGCTTTCTTT
j_gene: TRBJ2-3; v_gene: TRBV20-1; abundance: once; d_gene: .; CDR3aa: CSASERQYTSTDTQYF; CDR3nt: TGCAGTGCTAGTGAGCGCCAGTACACTAGCACAGATACGCAGTATTTT
j_gene: TRBJ1-1; v_gene: TRBV5-1; abundance: few; d_gene: TRBD1; CDR3aa: CASSLIQGQGRTEAFF; CDR3nt: TGCGCCAGCAGCTTGATACAGGGACAGGGGCGCACTGAAGCTTTCTTT
j_gene: TRBJ2-3; v_gene: TRBV6-1; abundance: once; d_gene: TRBD2; CDR3aa: CASTVAGGLDTQYF; CDR3nt: TGTGCCAGCACAGTAGCGGGGGGGCTGGATACGCAGTATTTT
j_gene: TRBJ2-6; v_gene: TRBV6-5; abundance: .; d_gene: .; CDR3aa: CASSYSTSGANVLTF; CDR3nt: TGTGCCAGCAGTTACTCGACCTCTGGGGCCAACGTCCTGACTTTC